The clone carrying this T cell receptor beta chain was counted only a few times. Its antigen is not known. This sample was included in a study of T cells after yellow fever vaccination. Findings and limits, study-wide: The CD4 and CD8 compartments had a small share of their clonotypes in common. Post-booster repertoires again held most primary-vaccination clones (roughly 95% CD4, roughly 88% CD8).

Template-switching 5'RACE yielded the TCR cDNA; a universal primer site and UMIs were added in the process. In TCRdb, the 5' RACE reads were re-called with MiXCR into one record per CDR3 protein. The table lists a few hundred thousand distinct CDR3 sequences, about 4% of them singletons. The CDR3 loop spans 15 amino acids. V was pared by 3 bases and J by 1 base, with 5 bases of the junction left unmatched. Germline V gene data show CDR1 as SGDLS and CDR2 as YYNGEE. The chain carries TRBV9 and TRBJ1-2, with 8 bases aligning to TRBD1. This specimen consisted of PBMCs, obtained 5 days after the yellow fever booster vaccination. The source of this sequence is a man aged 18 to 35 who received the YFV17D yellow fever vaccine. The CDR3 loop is CASSARTGNNYGYTF. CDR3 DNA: TGTGCCAGCAGCGCCCGGACAGGGAATAACTATGGCTACACCTTC.